This T cell receptor (beta chain) was obtained from a study of blood T cell repertoires in COVID-19. In germline, CDR1 is SGHRS, CDR2 YFSETQ. V trimming: 6 bases; J trimming: 6 bases; junction bases outside the gene matches: 5. The CDR3 consists of 13 residues. The repertoire was sequenced with immunoSEQ multiplex PCR; TCRdb's copy has only in-frame clones and lacks some. The sample shows approximately 480,000 clones, about nine tenths of them seen only once. The sample consisted of PBMCs or T cells enriched from blood (not recorded which). This TCR was recovered from a young woman who had recovered from COVID-19. The rearrangement uses TRBV5-1 and TRBJ2-2, with 7 bases identical to TRBD1. CDR3: CASNDRVAGELFF. CDR3 coding DNA: TGCGCCAGCAATGACAGGGTCGCCGGGGAGCTGTTTTTT.